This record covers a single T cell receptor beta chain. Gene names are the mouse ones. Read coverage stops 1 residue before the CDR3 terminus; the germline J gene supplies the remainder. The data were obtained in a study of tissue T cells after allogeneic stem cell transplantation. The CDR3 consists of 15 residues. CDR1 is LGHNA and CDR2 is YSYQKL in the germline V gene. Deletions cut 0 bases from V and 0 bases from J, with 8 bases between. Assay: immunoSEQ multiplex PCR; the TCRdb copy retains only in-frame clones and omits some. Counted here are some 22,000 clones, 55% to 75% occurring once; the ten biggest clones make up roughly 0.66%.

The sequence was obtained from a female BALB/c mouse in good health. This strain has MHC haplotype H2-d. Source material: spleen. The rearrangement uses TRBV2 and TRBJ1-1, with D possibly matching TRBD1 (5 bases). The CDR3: CASSQDPGSNTEVFF. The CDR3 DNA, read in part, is TGTGCCAGCAGCCAAGACCCAGGGTCAAACACAGAAGTCTTC.